These 5 T cell receptor beta chains came from one sample sequenced in a study of glioma-infiltrating T cells after dendritic cell vaccination. The table came from immunoSEQ multiplex PCR; TCRdb's copy has only in-frame clones and leaves some out. The table includes about 76,000 clones, roughly 84% detected once. Time point in this sample: after dendritic cell vaccination, including at tumor progression/relapse. The sequencing used blood, collected after dendritic cell vaccination. These receptors originate from a human donor with glioblastoma.

The chain links TRBV6-1 to TRBJ2-7, with D perhaps matching TRBD1 (6 bases). Germline CDR1 reads MNHNS; CDR2 reads SASEGT. Trimming took off 5 bases at V and 3 bases at J, with 14 bases between the two ends. The CDR3 contains 14 residues. Written as DNA, the CDR3 is TGTGCCAGCAGTTGGGGGACAATGAGCTACGAGCAGTACTTC. It encodes CASSWGTMSYEQYF.

This clone was seen a single time. This chain uses TRBV6-5 with TRBJ2-5; TRBD2 aligns across 7 bases. The CDR3 extends over 15 amino acids. V lost 0 bases and J lost 1; bases outside the gene matches: 2. CDR1 is MNHEY and CDR2 is SVGAGI in the germline V gene. The CDR3 loop is CASSYSGGIQETQYF. The CDR3 nucleotides read TGTGCCAGCAGTTACTCGGGGGGGATCCAAGAGACCCAGTACTTC.

This chain joins TRBV6-1 and TRBJ1-5; D might be TRBD1 (5 bases). Germline V gives CDR1 MNHNS, CDR2 SASEGT. V lost 4 bases and J 9 bases, leaving 22 bases between the germline ends. CDR3 length equals 16 residues. The CDR3 reads CASSAPNQGPRMPQHF. DNA for the CDR3: TGTGCCAGCAGTGCGCCTAACCAGGGCCCTAGAATGCCCCAGCATTTT.

The chain joins TRBV10-3 to TRBJ2-1; TRBD2 matches 8 bases. The V gene's germline CDR1 is ENHRY and CDR2 SYGVKD. Germline trimming cut 7 bases from V and 5 bases from J; bases unmatched to any gene: 4. This CDR3 spans 13 amino acids. The CDR3 nucleotides are TGTGCCATCATGACGGGGGGGCACAATGAGCAGTTCTTC. Its protein product is CAIMTGGHNEQFF.

J is TRBJ1-1 and V is TRBV10-1; unclear D gene. From germline, CDR1 is WNHNN and CDR2 SYGVQD (reference sequence). CDR3 length: 13 amino acids. Trimming shortened V by 7 bases and J by 0 bases, and 9 bases separated the two germline ends. The CDR3 reads CASTPRLNTEAFF. The CDR3 nucleotides are TGCGCCAGCACCCCGCGCCTGAACACTGAAGCTTTCTTT.